This is a list of T cell receptor beta chains from one sample in a study of T cells in Graves' hyperthyroidism and ophthalmopathy. In TCRdb, the multiplex PCR reads were re-called with MiXCR into one record per CDR3 protein. Of 360,000 or so distinct CDR3 sequences listed, around 18% were seen once; the top ten hold roughly 16%. Sequenced: blood. The receptors come from a woman between 40 and 55 years old with Graves' ophthalmopathy. CDR3s include the opening cysteine and the closing phenylalanine or tryptophan. D genes are given only for firm matches. Clone size is given as once, few, many, or a class for an expanded clone.

cdr3_aa: CASSTDMWLAKNIQYF
cdr3_nt: TGTGCCAGCAGTACCGACATGTGGCTCGCCAAAAACATTCAGTACTTC
clone_size: many
d_call: .
v_call: TRBV6-2/TRBV6-3
j_call: TRBJ2-4

cdr3_aa: CACGPKGLYGYTF
cdr3_nt: TGTGCCTGCGGACCTAAGGGGCTCTATGGCTACACCTTC
clone_size: many
d_call: .
v_call: TRBV12-3/TRBV12-4
j_call: TRBJ1-2

cdr3_aa: CASSPLGTGVREQYF
cdr3_nt: TGTGCCAGCAGTCCACTGGGGACAGGGGTCCGCGAGCAGTACTTC
clone_size: many
d_call: TRBD1
v_call: TRBV6-5
j_call: TRBJ2-7

cdr3_aa: CASSPGQANLNTGELFF
cdr3_nt: TGTGCCAGCAGTCCGGGACAGGCGAACCTTAACACCGGGGAGCTGTTTTTT
clone_size: many
d_call: TRBD1
v_call: TRBV6-2/TRBV6-3
j_call: TRBJ2-2

cdr3_aa: CAWSVGREVQAFF
cdr3_nt: TGTGCCTGGAGTGTGGGCAGGGAGGTTCAAGCTTTCTTT
clone_size: once
d_call: .
v_call: TRBV30
j_call: TRBJ1-1

cdr3_aa: CASSSGPPYGEQYF
cdr3_nt: TGTGCCAGCAGTTCGGGACCCCCATACGGGGAGCAGTACTTC
clone_size: many
d_call: .
v_call: TRBV27
j_call: TRBJ2-7

cdr3_aa: CASSQGVRTSGVQETQYF
cdr3_nt: TGCGCCAGCAGCCAAGGGGTACGAACTAGCGGGGTTCAAGAGACCCAGTACTTC
clone_size: few
d_call: TRBD2
v_call: TRBV5-1
j_call: TRBJ2-5

cdr3_aa: CASTRTGLNTEALF
cdr3_nt: TGTGCCAGCACCAGGACAGGGTTGAACACTGAAGCTCTCTTT
clone_size: many
d_call: TRBD1
v_call: TRBV28
j_call: TRBJ1-1

cdr3_aa: CASSLEGNKETQYF
cdr3_nt: TGTGCCAGCAGCTTAGAAGGGAATAAAGAGACCCAGTACTTC
clone_size: many
d_call: .
v_call: TRBV13
j_call: TRBJ2-5

cdr3_aa: CASSLGGAPEQYF
cdr3_nt: TGTGCCAGCAGCTTAGGTGGGGCTCCCGAGCAGTACTTC
clone_size: many
d_call: .
v_call: TRBV7-9
j_call: TRBJ2-7

cdr3_aa: CASSYGGGGSYEQYF
cdr3_nt: TGTGCCAGCAGTTACGGTGGCGGGGGCTCCTACGAGCAGTACTTC
clone_size: many
d_call: TRBD2
v_call: TRBV6-5
j_call: TRBJ2-7

cdr3_aa: CSVGRGQVETQYF
cdr3_nt: TGCAGTGTGGGAAGGGGGCAGGTGGAGACCCAGTACTTC
clone_size: many
d_call: TRBD1
v_call: TRBV20-1
j_call: TRBJ2-5

cdr3_aa: CASRSETQYF
cdr3_nt: TGTGCCAGCAGGAGCGAGACCCAGTACTTC
clone_size: few
d_call: .
v_call: TRBV6-2/TRBV6-3
j_call: TRBJ2-5

cdr3_aa: CSATGLAGPYGEQYF
cdr3_nt: TGCAGTGCTACGGGACTAGCGGGCCCTTATGGCGAGCAGTACTTC
clone_size: many
d_call: TRBD2
v_call: TRBV20-1
j_call: TRBJ2-7

cdr3_aa: CASTDWGGTGELFF
cdr3_nt: TGTGCCAGCACCGACTGGGGGGGCACCGGGGAGCTGTTTTTT
clone_size: many
d_call: TRBD2
v_call: TRBV6-2/TRBV6-3
j_call: TRBJ2-2

cdr3_aa: CASSWNQGTGNTIYF
cdr3_nt: TGTGCCAGCAGCTGGAACCAGGGGACAGGAAACACCATATATTTT
clone_size: many
d_call: .
v_call: TRBV7-8
j_call: TRBJ1-3

cdr3_aa: CASGRQGARAEAFF
cdr3_nt: TGTGCTAGTGGTAGACAGGGGGCGAGGGCTGAAGCTTTCTTT
clone_size: many
d_call: TRBD1
v_call: TRBV12-5
j_call: TRBJ1-1

cdr3_aa: CAWTGGNQETQYF
cdr3_nt: TGTGCCTGGACAGGGGGTAATCAAGAGACCCAGTACTTC
clone_size: many
d_call: TRBD1
v_call: TRBV30
j_call: TRBJ2-5